These 27 T cell receptor beta chains share one sample of origin, sequenced in a study of Ad26.COV2.S vaccination and SARS-CoV-2 variants. Indicated treatment: some 20 received Ad26.COV2.S at low or high dose, single or two shots; about 5 received placebo; per-sample allocation not given. At day 63 after the first vaccine or placebo injection, samples were drawn. The table came from immunoSEQ multiplex PCR; TCRdb's copy has only in-frame clones and leaves some out. The sample includes hundreds of thousands of clones, roughly 90% of them seen just once. The source was peripheral blood, collected in a trial of Ad26.COV2.S vaccine versus placebo. These receptors originate from a person aged 18 to 59 who received the Ad26.COV2.S COVID-19 vaccine or a placebo.

CDR3 nucleotides: TGCAGTGCTAGTCGCCGACAGGGGAGCATGAACACTGAAGCTTTCTTT. Protein product: CSASRRQGSMNTEAFF. This chain uses TRBV20-1 with TRBJ1-1, with 8 nucleotides matching TRBD1. V was pared by 3 bases and J by 0 bases, with 9 bases of the junction left unmatched. Germline V CDR1 and CDR2: DFQATT, SNEGSKA (reference sequence). The CDR3 loop spans 16 amino acids.

This clone was detected only a few times. The V gene is TRBV3-1 (or the pseudogene TRBV3-2), the J gene TRBJ2-3; 10 nucleotides agree with TRBD1. The junction had 4 bases not matched to a gene; V was cut back by 8 bases and J by 2 bases. Germline V gives CDR1 LGHDT, CDR2 YNNKEL (reference sequence). The CDR3 spans 14 residues. The CDR3 here is CASGGTGDTDTQYF. As DNA, the CDR3 is TGTGCCAGCGGAGGGACAGGGGACACAGATACGCAGTATTTT.

The chain uses TRBV4-3 and TRBJ1-3, with D perhaps matching TRBD1 (5 bases). CDR3 size: 14 residues. Germline CDR1 is LGHNA and CDR2 is YSLEER. Trimming cost V 6 bases and J 6 bases, with 15 bases left between them. CDR3: CASSPGPPENTIYF. CDR3 bases: TGCGCCAGCAGTCCGGGACCGCCAGAAAACACCATATATTTT.

The rearrangement links TRBV10-1 to TRBJ2-1; the D call may be TRBD1 or TRBD2 (5 bases each). From germline, CDR1 is WNHNN and CDR2 SYGVQD (reference sequence). The V gene lost 4 bases and the J gene lost 8 bases, with 15 bases spanning the gap. The CDR3 spans 14 residues. The CDR3 loop reads CASSGGTLRYEQFF. CDR3 coding DNA: TGCGCCAGCAGTGGGGGGACCTTGCGGTATGAGCAGTTCTTC.

The rearrangement joins TRBV24-1 to TRBJ2-1; 13 bases align to TRBD2. CDR3 length: 19 residues. Germline V gene sequence: CDR1 KGHDR, CDR2 SFDVKD. V shed 5 bases, J shed 0 bases, and the junction held 9 bases outside the gene matches. The CDR3 sequence: CATSGGTSGILSSYNEQFF. The CDR3 nucleotides are TGTGCCACCAGTGGCGGGACTAGCGGGATCTTGAGCTCCTACAATGAGCAGTTCTTC.

The CDR3 bases are TGTGCCAGCAGCCAAACTAGGGGGATGGGGTACAATGAGCAGTTCTTC. Protein sequence: CASSQTRGMGYNEQFF. The V call is TRBV7-2, the J call TRBJ2-1; D is possibly TRBD1 (6 bases). This CDR3 is 16 amino acids long. The germline CDR1 and CDR2 sequences are SGHTA and FQGNSA. The germline V and J ends were trimmed by 5 bases and 4 bases, with 18 bases remaining between them.

This clone showed up just once. V gene TRBV6-6 combines with J gene TRBJ2-3, with TRBD2 matching 9 bases. CDR1 and CDR2 from the germline V gene are MNHNY and SVGAGI (reference sequence). The CDR3 extends over 15 amino acids. The junction had 10 bases not matched to a gene; V was cut back by 6 bases and J by 6 bases. The CDR3 region is CASRESGRLTDTQYF. The DNA of the CDR3 is TGTGCCAGCAGAGAAAGCGGGAGGCTTACTGATACGCAGTATTTT.

The V gene is TRBV11-3, the J gene TRBJ2-7; D unresolved. V was pared by 0 bases and J by 2 bases, with 5 bases between. Germline lookup yields CDR1 SGHNT and CDR2 YENEEA. The CDR3 has 13 residues. This CDR3 reads CASSLDYAYEQYF. The CDR3 DNA follows: TGTGCCAGCAGCTTAGACTACGCCTACGAGCAGTACTTC.

This chain uses TRBV14 with TRBJ2-1, with 7 bases lining up with TRBD2. This CDR3 has 14 residues. Trimming cost V 4 bases and J 8 bases; bases outside gene matches: 8. Germline-derived CDR1 and CDR2 are SGHDN and FVKESK. CDR3 loop: CASSRGLSIYEQFF. In DNA, the CDR3 is TGTGCCAGCAGCCGGGGACTATCTATCTATGAGCAGTTCTTC.

The chain combines TRBV30 with TRBJ1-2; no clear D. This CDR3 spans 11 amino acids. Per germline, CDR1 GTSNPN and CDR2 SVGIG (reference sequence). V lost 0 bases, J lost 4 bases, and 3 bases lay in between. The CDR3 spells CAWSVIYGYTF. CDR3 nucleotides: TGTGCCTGGAGTGTAATCTATGGCTACACCTTC.

The chain employs TRBV7-9 and TRBJ2-1; 7 positions match TRBD2. The CDR3 contains 15 residues. Per the germline V gene, CDR1 is SEHNR and CDR2 is FQNEAQ (reference sequence). V lost 5 bases and J lost 5; bases outside the gene matches: 9. CDR3: CASSLGLAENNEQFF. CDR3 DNA sequence: TGTGCCAGCAGCCTTGGGCTAGCGGAAAACAATGAGCAGTTCTTC.

Notes on this clone: This CDR3 is also generated by other DNA sequences in the sample. The rearrangement uses TRBV18 and TRBJ2-1, with a tentative D call TRBD1 (6 bases). Trimming removed 3 bases from V and 4 bases from J, with 10 bases in between. The CDR3 spans 14 residues. Germline V gene sequence: CDR1 KGHSH, CDR2 LQKENI. The CDR3 region has the DNA TGTGCCAGCTCACCCGACAGGTCGTACAATGAGCAGTTCTTC. Protein sequence: CASSPDRSYNEQFF.

J is TRBJ1-2 and V is TRBV20-1; no firm D call. The length of the CDR3 is 11 residues. V was cut by 4 bases and J by 3 bases, with 6 bases left in between. Germline values: CDR1 DFQATT, CDR2 SNEGSKA (reference sequence). For the CDR3, the DNA is TGCAGTGCTAACTTGGACTATGGCTACACCTTC. Residues: CSANLDYGYTF.

The V call is TRBV5-5, the J call TRBJ1-3; a possible D gene is TRBD1 (6 bases). CDR1 is SGHKS and CDR2 is YYEKEE in the germline V gene (reference sequence). This CDR3 is 18 amino acids long. V was clipped by 3 bases and J by 1 base, with 20 bases between them. The CDR3 sequence is CASSSRGSRGESGNTIYF. In DNA form, the CDR3 reads TGTGCCAGCAGCTCGAGAGGGTCCAGGGGCGAATCTGGAAACACCATATATTTT.

The CDR3 here is CASSLNQGSGQYF. DNA of the CDR3: TGTGCCAGCAGCCTAAACCAGGGATCCGGGCAGTACTTC. The rearrangement joins TRBV11-2 to TRBJ2-7; TRBD1 might be the D (5 bases). This CDR3 spans 13 amino acids. Germline V gene data show CDR1 as SGHAT and CDR2 as FQNNGV. The V gene lost 5 bases and the J gene lost 9 bases, with 17 bases spanning the gap.

This clone appeared a few times. The V gene is TRBV6-5, the J gene TRBJ1-1; D call uncertain. CDR3 length: 14 amino acids. Germline V lookup: CDR1 MNHEY, CDR2 SVGAGI. V shed 6 bases and J shed 5 bases, with 16 bases lying between them. The CDR3 sequence is CASRTSRVGTEAFF. The CDR3 nucleotides read TGTGCCAGCAGGACCTCAAGGGTAGGAACTGAAGCTTTCTTT.

The CDR3 bases are TGTGCCAGCAGTCACGACTGGAAAGAGACCCAGTACTTC. Translation: CASSHDWKETQYF. The chain links TRBV27 to TRBJ2-5; no clear D gene. The CDR3 totals 13 residues. Germline assignment: CDR1 MNHEY and CDR2 SMNVEV (reference sequence). V lost 5 bases and J lost 3, with 10 bases in between.

A few counts support this clone. The rearrangement joins TRBV6-6 to TRBJ1-1, with 7 bases lining up with TRBD1. The length of the CDR3 is 14 residues. V trimming: 7 bases; J trimming: 11 bases; junction bases outside the gene matches: 16. Germline assignment: CDR1 MNHNY and CDR2 SVGAGI (reference sequence). CDR3 sequence reads: CASILGTEGVWAFF. For the CDR3, the DNA is TGTGCCAGCATCTTGGGGACAGAAGGAGTTTGGGCTTTCTTT.

The table lists this clone with a few counts. The chain joins TRBV24-1 to TRBJ1-2; D unclear. Trimming pared 3 bases from V and 10 bases from J, leaving 11 bases between. The CDR3 is made up of 12 amino acids. Looked up from germline, CDR1 is KGHDR and CDR2 is SFDVKD. The CDR3 region is CATSDEAELYTF. The CDR3 nucleotides read TGTGCCACCAGTGATGAGGCAGAACTCTACACCTTC.

V usage is TRBV10-3 and J usage is TRBJ2-3; 10 bases map to TRBD2. J lost 0 bases, V lost 2 bases, and 5 bases had no gene match. The CDR3 length is 17 residues. CDR1 is ENHRY and CDR2 is SYGVKD in the germline V gene. The CDR3 nucleotides are TGTGCCATCAGTGAGGGGCTTAGCGGGAGGAGCACAGATACGCAGTATTTT. Translation: CAISEGLSGRSTDTQYF.

The genes are TRBV5-1 and TRBJ2-7; 7 nucleotides line up with TRBD1. The CDR3 runs 14 residues. V lost 1 base, J lost 6 bases, and 7 bases stayed unmatched. Germline V gene lookup returns CDR1 SGHRS and CDR2 YFSETQ. CDR3 DNA sequence: TGCGCCAGCAGCTTGTGGGGGACAGATTCCGAGCAGTACTTC. As protein: CASSLWGTDSEQYF.

This clone was seen a single time. The CDR3: CASSISAMNTEAFF. The CDR3 DNA reads TGTGCCAGTAGTATCTCGGCCATGAACACTGAAGCTTTCTTT. The V gene is TRBV19, the J gene TRBJ1-1; D ambiguous. Trimming removed 3 bases from V and 0 bases from J, with 8 bases in between. Germline loops: CDR1 LNHDA, CDR2 SQIVND (reference sequence). The CDR3 runs 14 residues.

The J gene is TRBJ2-2, the V gene TRBV6-5; D is undetermined. There are 16 residues in the CDR3. CDR1 and CDR2 from the germline V gene are MNHEY and SVGAGI. Deletions cut 0 bases from V and 5 bases from J, with 13 bases between. The CDR3 DNA follows: TGTGCCAGCAGTTACTCGCCGGGCAGGCGAACCGGGGAGCTGTTTTTT. Amino acids: CASSYSPGRRTGELFF.

The chain combines TRBV7-2 with TRBJ2-3; TRBD2 matches at 13 bases. The V and J ends lost 5 bases and 6 bases, in that order; junction bases with no gene match: 5. This CDR3 has 15 residues. CDR1 SGHTA and CDR2 FQGNSA come from the germline V gene. The CDR3 DNA reads as TGTGCCAGCAGCATCGGACTAGCGGGGGCCGATACGCAGTATTTT. This encodes CASSIGLAGADTQYF.

The chain carries TRBV19 and TRBJ2-5; 14 bases agree with TRBD2. CDR1 is LNHDA and CDR2 is SQIVND in the germline V gene (reference sequence). Unmatched junction bases numbered 5, after V lost 4 bases and J lost 4 bases. This CDR3 region has 16 residues. The CDR3 coding sequence is TGTGCCAGTAGTACCTGGACTAGCGGGGGGACAGAGACCCAGTACTTC. Amino acids: CASSTWTSGGTETQYF.

The rearrangement links TRBV27 to TRBJ1-2; TRBD1 matches 8 bases. Germline CDR1 MNHEY, CDR2 SMNVEV (reference sequence). Trimming took 7 bases from V and 3 from J; bases not matched to a gene: 10. This CDR3 is built from 15 residues. CDR3 bases: TGTGCCAGCACCACAGGGGGGGCCGGGCACTATGGCTACACCTTC. This sequence encodes CASTTGGAGHYGYTF.

V gene TRBV6-2 or TRBV6-3 combines with J gene TRBJ1-4, with TRBD1 as a possible D gene (5 bases). The CDR3 has 14 amino acids. Trimming removed 2 bases at V and 6 bases at J, with 10 bases between. Germline CDR1 reads MNHEY; CDR2 reads SVGEGT. CDR3: CASSYGQGYEKLFF. The CDR3 nucleotides read TGTGCCAGCAGTTACGGCCAGGGATATGAAAAACTGTTTTTT.